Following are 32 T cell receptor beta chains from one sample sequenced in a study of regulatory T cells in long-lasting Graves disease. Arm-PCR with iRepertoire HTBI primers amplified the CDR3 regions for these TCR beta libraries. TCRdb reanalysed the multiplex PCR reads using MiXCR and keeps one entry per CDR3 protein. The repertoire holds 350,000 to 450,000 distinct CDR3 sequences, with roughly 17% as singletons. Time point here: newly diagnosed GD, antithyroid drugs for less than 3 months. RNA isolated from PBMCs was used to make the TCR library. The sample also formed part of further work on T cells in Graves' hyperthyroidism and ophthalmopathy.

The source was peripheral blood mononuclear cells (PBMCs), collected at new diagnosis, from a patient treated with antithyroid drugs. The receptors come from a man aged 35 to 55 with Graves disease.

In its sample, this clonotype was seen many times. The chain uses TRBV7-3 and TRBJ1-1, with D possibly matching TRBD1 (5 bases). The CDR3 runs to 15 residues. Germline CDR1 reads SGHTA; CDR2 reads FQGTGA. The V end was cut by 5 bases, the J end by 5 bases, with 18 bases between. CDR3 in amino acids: CASSPSGTHRTEAFF. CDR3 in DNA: TGTGCCAGCAGCCCCTCCGGGACCCACCGGACTGAAGCTTTCTTT.

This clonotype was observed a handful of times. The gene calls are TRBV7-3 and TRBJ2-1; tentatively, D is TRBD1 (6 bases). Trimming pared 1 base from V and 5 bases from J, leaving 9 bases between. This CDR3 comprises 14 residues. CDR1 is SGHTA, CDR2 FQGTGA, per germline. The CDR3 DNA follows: TGTGCCAGCAGCTTAAGCAGGGGAGACAATGAGCAGTTCTTC. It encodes CASSLSRGDNEQFF.

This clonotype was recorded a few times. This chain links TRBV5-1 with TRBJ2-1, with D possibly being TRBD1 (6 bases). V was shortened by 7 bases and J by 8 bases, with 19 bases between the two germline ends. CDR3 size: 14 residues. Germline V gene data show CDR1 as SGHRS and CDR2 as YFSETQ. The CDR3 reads CASADSGQFYEQFF. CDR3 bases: TGCGCCAGCGCCGACTCCGGACAGTTTTATGAGCAGTTCTTC. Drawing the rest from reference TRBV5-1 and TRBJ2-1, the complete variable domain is KAGVTQTPRYLIKTRGQQVTLSCSPISGHRSVSWYQQTPGQGLQFLFEYFSETQRNKGNFPGRFSGRQFSNSRSEMNVSTLELGDSALYLCASADSGQFYEQFFGPGTRLTVL.

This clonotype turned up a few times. CDR3 amino acids: CATSDPAGGAAEQFF. The CDR3 bases are TGTGCCACCAGTGATCCGGCCGGAGGGGCGGCTGAGCAGTTCTTC. The genes are TRBV24-1 and TRBJ2-1; tentative D call: TRBD2 (6 bases). V was shortened by 3 bases and J by 9 bases, with 17 bases between the two germline ends. Per the germline V gene, CDR1 is KGHDR and CDR2 is SFDVKD. This CDR3 contains 15 residues.

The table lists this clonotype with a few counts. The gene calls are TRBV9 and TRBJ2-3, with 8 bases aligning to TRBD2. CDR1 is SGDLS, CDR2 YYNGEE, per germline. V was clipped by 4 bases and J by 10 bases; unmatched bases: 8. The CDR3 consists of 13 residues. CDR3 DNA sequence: TGTGCCAGCAGCAGGACTAGCCCGGCGCCGCAGTATTTT. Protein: CASSRTSPAPQYF.

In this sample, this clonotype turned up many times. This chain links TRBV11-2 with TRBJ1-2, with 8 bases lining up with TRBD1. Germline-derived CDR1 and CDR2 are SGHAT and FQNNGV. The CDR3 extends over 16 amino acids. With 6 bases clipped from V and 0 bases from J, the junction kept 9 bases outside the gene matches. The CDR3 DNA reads TGTGCCAGCAGGATGGGGACAGGAGTCTCTAACTATGGCTACACCTTC. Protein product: CASRMGTGVSNYGYTF.

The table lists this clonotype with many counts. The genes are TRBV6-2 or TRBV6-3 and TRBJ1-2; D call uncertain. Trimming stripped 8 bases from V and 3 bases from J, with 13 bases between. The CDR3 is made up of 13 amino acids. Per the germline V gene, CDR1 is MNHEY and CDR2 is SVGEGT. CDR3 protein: CASRNIIDYGYTF. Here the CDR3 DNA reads TGTGCCAGCCGCAACATTATAGACTATGGCTACACCTTC.

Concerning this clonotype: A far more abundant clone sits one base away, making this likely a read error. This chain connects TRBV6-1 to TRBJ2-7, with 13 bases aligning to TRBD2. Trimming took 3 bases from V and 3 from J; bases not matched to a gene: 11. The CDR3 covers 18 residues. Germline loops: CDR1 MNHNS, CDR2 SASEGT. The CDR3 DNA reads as TGTGCCAGCAGTGAGCGCCCCCCCGGACTAGCGGGGGACTACGAGCAGTACTTC. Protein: CASSERPPGLAGDYEQYF.

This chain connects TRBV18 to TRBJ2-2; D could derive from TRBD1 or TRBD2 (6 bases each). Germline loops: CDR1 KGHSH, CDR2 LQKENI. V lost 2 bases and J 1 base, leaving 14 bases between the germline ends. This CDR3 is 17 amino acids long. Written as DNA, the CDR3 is TGTGCCAGCTCACCAGTCGGAGGGGGAAAGAACACCGGGGAGCTGTTTTTT. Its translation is CASSPVGGGKNTGELFF. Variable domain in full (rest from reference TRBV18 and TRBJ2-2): NAGVMQNPRHLVRRRGQEARLRCSPMKGHSHVYWYRQLPEEGLKFMVYLQKENIIDESGMPKERFSAEFPKEGPSILRIQQVVRGDSAAYFCASSPVGGGKNTGELFFGEGSRLTVL.

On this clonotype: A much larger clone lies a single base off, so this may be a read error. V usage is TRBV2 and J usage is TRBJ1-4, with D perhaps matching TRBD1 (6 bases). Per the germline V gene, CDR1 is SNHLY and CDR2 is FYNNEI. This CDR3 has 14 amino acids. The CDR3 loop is CASNQGTTNGKLFF. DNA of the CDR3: TGTGCCAGCAACCAGGGGACGACTAATGGAAAACTGTTTTTT.

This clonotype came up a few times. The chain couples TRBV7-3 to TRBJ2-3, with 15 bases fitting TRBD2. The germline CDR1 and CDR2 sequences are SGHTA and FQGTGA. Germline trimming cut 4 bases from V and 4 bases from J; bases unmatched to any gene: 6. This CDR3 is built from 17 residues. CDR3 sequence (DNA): TGTGCCAGCAGCTCCGGACTAGCGGGGGGGATCGCAGATACGCAGTATTTT. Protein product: CASSSGLAGGIADTQYF.

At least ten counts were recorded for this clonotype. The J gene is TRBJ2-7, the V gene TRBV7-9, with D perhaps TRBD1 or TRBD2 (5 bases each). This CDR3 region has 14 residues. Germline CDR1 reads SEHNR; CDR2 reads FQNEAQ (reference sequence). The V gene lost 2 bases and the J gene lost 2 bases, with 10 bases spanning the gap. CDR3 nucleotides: TGTGCCAGCAGCTTACCGGGGCCTACCTACGAGCAGTACTTC. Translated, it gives CASSLPGPTYEQYF.

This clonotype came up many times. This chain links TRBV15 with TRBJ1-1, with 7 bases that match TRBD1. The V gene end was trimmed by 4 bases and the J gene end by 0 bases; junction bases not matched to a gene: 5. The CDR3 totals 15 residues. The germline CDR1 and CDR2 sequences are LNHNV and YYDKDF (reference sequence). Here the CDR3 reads CATSKMTGMNTEAFF. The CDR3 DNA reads TGTGCCACCAGCAAAATGACAGGGATGAACACTGAAGCTTTCTTT.

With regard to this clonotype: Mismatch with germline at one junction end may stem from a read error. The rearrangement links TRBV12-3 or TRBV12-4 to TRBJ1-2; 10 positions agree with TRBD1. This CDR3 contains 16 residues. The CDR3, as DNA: TGTACCAGCAGTCCATGGACAGGGGGGTCTAACTATGGCTACACCTTC. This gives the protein CTSSPWTGGSNYGYTF.

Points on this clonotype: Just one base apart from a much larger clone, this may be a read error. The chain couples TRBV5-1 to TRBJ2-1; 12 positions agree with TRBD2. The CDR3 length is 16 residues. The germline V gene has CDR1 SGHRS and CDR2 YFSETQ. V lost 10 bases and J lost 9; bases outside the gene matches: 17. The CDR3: CAGRRLAGGRGGEQFF. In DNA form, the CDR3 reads TGCGCCGGCCGCCGGCTAGCGGGGGGGCGTGGTGGTGAGCAGTTCTTC.

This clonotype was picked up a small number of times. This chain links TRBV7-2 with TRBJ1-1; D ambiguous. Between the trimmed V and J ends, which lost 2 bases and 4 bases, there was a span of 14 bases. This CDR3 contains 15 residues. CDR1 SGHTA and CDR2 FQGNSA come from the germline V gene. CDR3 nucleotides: TGTGCCAGCAGCTTAAATGGGGTAAGAGGCACTGAAGCTTTCTTT. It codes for CASSLNGVRGTEAFF.

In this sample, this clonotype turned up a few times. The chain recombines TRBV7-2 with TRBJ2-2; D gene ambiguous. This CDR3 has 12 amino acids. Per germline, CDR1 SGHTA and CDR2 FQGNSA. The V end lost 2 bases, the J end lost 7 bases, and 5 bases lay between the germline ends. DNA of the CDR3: TGTGCCAGCAGCTTAAAGATCGGGGAGCTGTTTTTT. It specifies CASSLKIGELFF. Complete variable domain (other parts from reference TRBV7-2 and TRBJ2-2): GAGVSQSPSNKVTEKGKDVELRCDPISGHTALYWYRQSLGQGLEFLIYFQGNSAPDKSGLPSDRFSAERTGGSVSTLTIQRTQQEDSAVYLCASSLKIGELFFGEGSRLTVL.

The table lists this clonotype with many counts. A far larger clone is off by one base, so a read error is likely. CDR3 region: CASSLIGVSSYNEQYF. The CDR3 DNA reads TGTGCCAGCAGCTTAATCGGGGTAAGCTCCTACAATGAGCAGTACTTC. This chain uses TRBV7-9 with TRBJ2-7, with a possible D match to TRBD2 (5 bases). CDR3 size: 16 residues. The germline gives CDR1 SEHNR, CDR2 FQNEAQ (reference sequence). The V end lost 2 bases, the J end lost 7 bases, and 21 bases lay between the germline ends.

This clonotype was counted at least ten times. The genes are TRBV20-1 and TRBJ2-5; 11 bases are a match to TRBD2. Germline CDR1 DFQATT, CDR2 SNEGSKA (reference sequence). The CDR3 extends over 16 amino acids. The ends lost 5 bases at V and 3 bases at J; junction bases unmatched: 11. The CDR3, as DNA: TGCAGTGCTGGTTACTTACTAGCGGGGGCTAAAGAGACCCAGTACTTC. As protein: CSAGYLLAGAKETQYF.

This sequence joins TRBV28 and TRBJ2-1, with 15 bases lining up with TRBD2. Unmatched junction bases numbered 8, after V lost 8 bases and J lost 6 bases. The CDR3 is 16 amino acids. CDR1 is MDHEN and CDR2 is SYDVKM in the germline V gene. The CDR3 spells CASRSAGLAGGNEQFF. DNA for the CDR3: TGTGCCAGCCGGTCGGCGGGACTAGCGGGGGGCAATGAGCAGTTCTTC.

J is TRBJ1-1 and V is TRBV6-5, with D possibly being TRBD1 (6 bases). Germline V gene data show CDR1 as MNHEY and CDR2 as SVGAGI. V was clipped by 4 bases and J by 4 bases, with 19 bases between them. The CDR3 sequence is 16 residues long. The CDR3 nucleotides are TGTGCCAGCAGTTTACTGGGGGCCGGATGGGGCACTGAAGCTTTCTTT. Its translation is CASSLLGAGWGTEAFF.

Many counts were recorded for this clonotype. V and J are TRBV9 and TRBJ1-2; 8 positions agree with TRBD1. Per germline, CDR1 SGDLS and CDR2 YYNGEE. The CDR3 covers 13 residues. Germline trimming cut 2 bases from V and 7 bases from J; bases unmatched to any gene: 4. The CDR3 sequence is CASSVPQGGGYTF. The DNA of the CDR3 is TGTGCCAGCAGCGTGCCACAGGGGGGTGGCTACACCTTC.

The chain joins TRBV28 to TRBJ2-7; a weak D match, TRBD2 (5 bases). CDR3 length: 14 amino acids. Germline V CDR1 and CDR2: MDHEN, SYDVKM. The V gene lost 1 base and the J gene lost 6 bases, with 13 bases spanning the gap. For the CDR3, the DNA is TGTGCCAGCAGTTTATTGGCGGGTTCGGGCGAGCAGTACTTC. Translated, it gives CASSLLAGSGEQYF.

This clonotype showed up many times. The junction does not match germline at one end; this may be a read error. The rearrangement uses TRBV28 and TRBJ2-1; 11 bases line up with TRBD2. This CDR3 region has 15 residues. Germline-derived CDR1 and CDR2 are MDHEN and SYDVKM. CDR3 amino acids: CASSLGTSGGNEQFF. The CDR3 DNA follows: TGCGCCAGCAGCTTGGGTACTAGCGGGGGCAATGAGCAGTTCTTC.

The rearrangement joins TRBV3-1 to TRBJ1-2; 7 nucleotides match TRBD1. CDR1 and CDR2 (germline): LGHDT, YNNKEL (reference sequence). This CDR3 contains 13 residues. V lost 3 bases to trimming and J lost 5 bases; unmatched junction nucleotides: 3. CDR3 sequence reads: CASSQGTAYGYTF. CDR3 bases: TGTGCCAGCAGCCAGGGGACAGCTTATGGCTACACCTTC.

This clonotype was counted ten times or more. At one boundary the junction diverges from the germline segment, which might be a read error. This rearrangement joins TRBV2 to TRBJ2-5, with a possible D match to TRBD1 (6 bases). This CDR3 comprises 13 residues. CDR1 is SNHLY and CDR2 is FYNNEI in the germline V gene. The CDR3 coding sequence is TGTGCCGGCAGTGCTACAGGGTACGAGACCCAGTACTTC. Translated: CAGSATGYETQYF. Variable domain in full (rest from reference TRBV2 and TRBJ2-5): EPEVTQTPSHQVTQMGQEVILRCVPISNHLYFYWYRQILGQKVEFLVSFYNNEISEKSEIFDDQFSVERPDGSNFTLKIRSTKLEDSAMYFCAGSATGYETQYFGPGTRLLVL.

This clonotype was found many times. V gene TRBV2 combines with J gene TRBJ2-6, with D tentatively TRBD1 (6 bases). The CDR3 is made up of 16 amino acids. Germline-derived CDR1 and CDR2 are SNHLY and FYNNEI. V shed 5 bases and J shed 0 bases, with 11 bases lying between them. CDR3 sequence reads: CASSRTVGSGANVLTF. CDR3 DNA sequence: TGTGCCAGCAGTAGGACAGTGGGCTCTGGGGCCAACGTCCTGACTTTC.

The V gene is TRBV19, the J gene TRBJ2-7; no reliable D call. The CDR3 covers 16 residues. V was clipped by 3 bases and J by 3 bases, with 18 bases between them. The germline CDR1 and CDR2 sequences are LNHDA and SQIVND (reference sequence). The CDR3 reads CASSIKGNSADYEQYF. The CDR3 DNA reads TGTGCCAGTAGTATTAAGGGAAACTCCGCAGACTACGAGCAGTACTTC.

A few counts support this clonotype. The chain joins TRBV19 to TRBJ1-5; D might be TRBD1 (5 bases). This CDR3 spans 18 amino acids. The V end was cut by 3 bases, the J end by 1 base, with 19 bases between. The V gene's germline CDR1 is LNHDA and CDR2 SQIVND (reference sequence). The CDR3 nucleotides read TGTGCCAGTAGTATCCGGTTCCAGGGCCGAACGAGCAATCAGCCCCAGCATTTT. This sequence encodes CASSIRFQGRTSNQPQHF.

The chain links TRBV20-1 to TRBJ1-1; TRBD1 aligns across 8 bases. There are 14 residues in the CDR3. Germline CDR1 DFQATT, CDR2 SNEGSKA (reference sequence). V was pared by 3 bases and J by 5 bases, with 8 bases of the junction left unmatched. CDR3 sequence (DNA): TGCAGTGCTAGGGAAACCGGGACAGGAACTGAAGCTTTCTTT. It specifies CSARETGTGTEAFF.

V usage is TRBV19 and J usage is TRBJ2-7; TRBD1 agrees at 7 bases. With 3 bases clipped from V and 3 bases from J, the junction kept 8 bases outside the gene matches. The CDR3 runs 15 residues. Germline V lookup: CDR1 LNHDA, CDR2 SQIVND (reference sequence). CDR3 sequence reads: CASSIFQGGIYEQYF. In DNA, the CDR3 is TGTGCCAGTAGTATCTTTCAAGGGGGCATCTACGAGCAGTACTTC.

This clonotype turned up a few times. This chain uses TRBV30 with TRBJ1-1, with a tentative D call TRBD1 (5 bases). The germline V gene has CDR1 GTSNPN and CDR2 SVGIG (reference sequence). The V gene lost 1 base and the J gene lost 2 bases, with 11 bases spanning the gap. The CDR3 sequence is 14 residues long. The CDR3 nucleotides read TGTGCCTGGAGTGGTCGGGGGGGAAACACTGAAGCTTTCTTT. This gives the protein CAWSGRGGNTEAFF.